The clone carrying this T cell receptor (beta chain) turned up a few times. Antigen specificity is unknown. This sample was taken from a study of beta chain features in type 1 diabetes. Findings of the study overall: Among all four CD4+ subsets, Type 1 diabetes patients had TCRB CDR3s that were moderately but significantly shorter.

The germline V gene has CDR1 SGHKS and CDR2 YYEKEE (reference sequence). The CDR3 runs 11 residues. Trimming removed 2 bases from V and 4 bases from J, with 3 bases in between. TCRB transcripts that were expressed got sequenced, as all of the isolated RNA had been reverse transcribed. Using immunoSEQ multiplex PCR, the repertoire was profiled, and TCRdb retains in-frame clones only, with some absent. Of under 350,000 clones detected, less than 30% appear once; the ten largest clones hold 0.012%. The chain has TRBV5-5 and TRBJ1-1; D ambiguous. This TCR was sampled from a woman aged 30 to 39 with type 1 diabetes. Sequencing used naive CD4+ T cells from blood. The CDR3 DNA is TGTGCCAGCAGCTTCCTCACTGAAGCTTTCTTT. It yields the protein CASSFLTEAFF.